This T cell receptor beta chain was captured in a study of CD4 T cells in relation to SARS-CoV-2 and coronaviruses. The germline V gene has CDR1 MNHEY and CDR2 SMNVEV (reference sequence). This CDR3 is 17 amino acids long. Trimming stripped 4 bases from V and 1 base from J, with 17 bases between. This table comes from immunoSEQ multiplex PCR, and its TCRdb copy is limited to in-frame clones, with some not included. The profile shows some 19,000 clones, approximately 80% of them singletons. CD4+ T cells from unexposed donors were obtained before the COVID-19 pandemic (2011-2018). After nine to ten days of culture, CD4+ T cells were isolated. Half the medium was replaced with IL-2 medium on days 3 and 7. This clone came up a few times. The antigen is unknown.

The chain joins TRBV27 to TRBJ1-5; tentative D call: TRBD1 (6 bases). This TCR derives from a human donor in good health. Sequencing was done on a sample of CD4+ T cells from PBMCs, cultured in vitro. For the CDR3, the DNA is TGTGCCAGCAGTTCCTTTGCCACAGGGCGGAGCAATCAGCCCCAGCATTTT. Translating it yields CASSSFATGRSNQPQHF.